The T cell receptor (beta chain) described here comes from a study of blood T cell repertoires in COVID-19. Study-wide context: Donors in the United States, Italy and Spain gave samples during acute or convalescent COVID-19. Nucleic acid was either cDNA or gDNA, and it came from T cells, B-cell-depleted T cells, or PBMCs.

Study processing details: Amplification of reference gene primers provided the estimated nucleated cell counts. Using immunoSEQ multiplex PCR, the repertoire was profiled, and TCRdb retains in-frame clones only, with some absent. The DNA was the basis for D and trimming; V, J and clone size are from that table. The profile covers tens of thousands of clones, with 85% appearing a single time and roughly 13% taken by the ten largest. The length of the CDR3 is 15 residues. V shed 1 base, J shed 1 base, and the junction held 3 bases outside the gene matches. Germline CDR1 MGHRA, CDR2 YSYEKL. The TCR sequence derives from a human donor in a cohort sampled during active COVID-19. This rearrangement joins TRBV4-1 to TRBJ2-5, with 7 bases that match TRBD2. Sample: peripheral blood. The CDR3 DNA sequence: TGCGCCAGCAGCCAAGGTTCTAGCGGCCAAGAGACCCAGTACTTC. It translates to CASSQGSSGQETQYF.